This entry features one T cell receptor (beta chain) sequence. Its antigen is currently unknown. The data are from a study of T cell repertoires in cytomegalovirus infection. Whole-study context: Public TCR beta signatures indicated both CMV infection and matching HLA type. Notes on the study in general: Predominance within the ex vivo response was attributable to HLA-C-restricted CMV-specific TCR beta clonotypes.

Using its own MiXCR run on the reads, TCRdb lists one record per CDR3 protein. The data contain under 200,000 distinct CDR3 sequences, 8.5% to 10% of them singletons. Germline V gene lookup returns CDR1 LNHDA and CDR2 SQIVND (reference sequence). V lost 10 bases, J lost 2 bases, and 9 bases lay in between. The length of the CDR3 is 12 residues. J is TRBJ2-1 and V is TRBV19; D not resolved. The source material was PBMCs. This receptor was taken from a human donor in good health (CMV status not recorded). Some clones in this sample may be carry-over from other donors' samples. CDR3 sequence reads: CATRSPYNEQFF. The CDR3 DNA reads TGTGCCACCCGGTCGCCCTACAATGAGCAGTTCTTC. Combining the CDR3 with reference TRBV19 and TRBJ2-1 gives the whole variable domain DGGITQSPKYLFRKEGQNVTLSCEQNLNHDAMYWYRQDPGQGLRLIYYSQIVNDFQKGDIAEGYSVSREKKESFPLTVTSAQKNPTAFYLCATRSPYNEQFFGPGTRLTVL.